This entry lists 23 T cell receptor beta chains sequenced from one sample in a study of T-cell memory formation after mild COVID-19. TCRdb recomputed calls from the 5' RACE reads with MiXCR, one row per CDR3 protein. This table has 300,000 to 400,000 distinct CDR3 sequences, 21% appearing once. The specimen sequenced was PBMCs or a T cell subset sorted from them (not recorded which). Receptors were obtained from an adult woman who had mild COVID-19 (a few samples of this study predate the infection). Cell type and time point are not known.

The V gene is TRBV9, the J gene TRBJ1-1; D gene unclear. This CDR3 region has 15 residues. V was cut by 4 bases and J by 0 bases, with 13 bases left in between. Germline CDR1 is SGDLS and CDR2 is YYNGEE. The CDR3 nucleotides read TGTGCCAGCAGCCCCCGCGGGCAGATGAACACTGAAGCTTTCTTT. The encoded protein is CASSPRGQMNTEAFF.

The chain employs TRBV5-1 and TRBJ2-7; 7 nucleotides match TRBD1. V shed 4 bases and J 2 bases; nucleotides not matched to a gene: 6. The germline CDR1 and CDR2 sequences are SGHRS and YFSETQ. The CDR3 is 14 residues long. CDR3 in DNA: TGCGCCAGCAGCATCCGGGACAGAACCTACGAGCAGTACTTC. Encoded protein: CASSIRDRTYEQYF.

V is TRBV20-1 and J is TRBJ1-2, with a tentative D call TRBD1 (6 bases). The CDR3 is 14 amino acids. Per germline, CDR1 DFQATT and CDR2 SNEGSKA (reference sequence). Trimming shortened V by 2 bases and J by 4 bases, and 14 bases separated the two germline ends. CDR3 protein: CSARIAGGSYGYTF. The CDR3 region has the DNA TGCAGTGCTAGAATAGCTGGGGGCTCCTATGGCTACACCTTC.

The J gene is TRBJ2-7, the V gene TRBV27; 11 nucleotides align to TRBD1. Germline lookup yields CDR1 MNHEY and CDR2 SMNVEV (reference sequence). V trimming: 4 bases; J trimming: 2 bases; junction bases outside the gene matches: 7. The CDR3 is 16 residues long. The CDR3 loop is CASSSAGTGGAYEQYF. DNA for the CDR3: TGTGCCAGCAGTTCTGCCGGGACAGGGGGAGCCTACGAGCAGTACTTC.

This chain links TRBV5-1 with TRBJ2-7; no clear D. Looked up from germline, CDR1 is SGHRS and CDR2 is YFSETQ. The CDR3 has 14 amino acids. V was trimmed by 0 bases and J by 8 bases, leaving 15 bases between them. CDR3 in amino acids: CASSLAEDPTQQYF. CDR3 DNA sequence: TGCGCCAGCAGCTTGGCGGAAGACCCTACCCAGCAGTACTTC.

Here the CDR3 DNA reads TGCGCCAGCAGCCAGGACAGGGTCACTGAAGCTTTCTTT. This translates into CASSQDRVTEAFF. The gene calls are TRBV5-1 and TRBJ1-1; TRBD1 aligns across 8 bases. With 4 bases clipped from V and 4 bases from J, the junction kept 3 bases outside the gene matches. This CDR3 contains 13 residues. Germline V gives CDR1 SGHRS, CDR2 YFSETQ.

This clonotype was counted only a few times. The chain joins TRBV30 to TRBJ2-7; no clear D. The CDR3 spans 13 residues. Germline lookup yields CDR1 GTSNPN and CDR2 SVGIG (reference sequence). The germline V and J ends were trimmed by 1 base and 4 bases, with 11 bases remaining between them. CDR3 bases: TGTGCCTGGAGTGGTGGCTGGTCGTACGAGCAGTACTTC. Residues: CAWSGGWSYEQYF.

This clonotype has ten or more counts. This chain connects TRBV11-2 to TRBJ2-2; D gene uncertain. Germline V lookup: CDR1 SGHAT, CDR2 FQNNGV. V was cut by 0 bases and J by 5 bases, with 7 bases left in between. The CDR3 is made up of 14 amino acids. This CDR3 is CASSLDVATGELFF. CDR3 coding DNA: TGTGCCAGCAGCTTAGATGTGGCTACCGGGGAGCTGTTTTTT.

This clonotype was detected only a few times. The rearrangement uses TRBV27 and TRBJ2-4, with D possibly TRBD2 on 6 matching bases. The CDR3 sequence is 13 residues long. The germline V gene encodes CDR1 MNHEY and CDR2 SMNVEV (reference sequence). V lost 4 bases, J lost 6 bases, and 10 bases lay in between. The CDR3 DNA reads TGTGCCAGCAGTTGGGGGGAGAGAAACATTCAGTACTTC. Encoded protein: CASSWGERNIQYF.

This chain links TRBV19 with TRBJ2-7; possibly TRBD1 for D (6 bases). V was trimmed by 3 bases and J by 2 bases, leaving 20 bases between them. Per the germline V gene, CDR1 is LNHDA and CDR2 is SQIVND (reference sequence). This CDR3 has 17 amino acids. The CDR3 DNA reads as TGTGCCAGTAGTATCAGGGCGACAGGATTCCGGACCTACGAGCAGTACTTC. Translated: CASSIRATGFRTYEQYF.

The chain links TRBV7-9 to TRBJ1-1; no firm D call. This CDR3 is built from 15 residues. The ends were cut back, 1 base at V and 4 bases at J, with 13 bases in the middle. Germline CDR1 is SEHNR and CDR2 is FQNEAQ (reference sequence). The CDR3 loop reads CASSLDIKSLTEAFF. The CDR3 DNA reads TGTGCCAGCAGCTTAGATATCAAATCTCTCACTGAAGCTTTCTTT.

The CDR3 loop is CASSEERIFNYGYTF. In DNA form, the CDR3 reads TGCGCCAGCAGCGAGGAGAGGATCTTTAACTATGGCTACACCTTC. V gene TRBV5-1 combines with J gene TRBJ1-2; D not resolved. The CDR3 runs 15 residues. Trimming took 4 bases from V and 1 from J, leaving 14 bases between them. The germline V gene has CDR1 SGHRS and CDR2 YFSETQ.

A few counts support this clonotype. The genes are TRBV4-3 and TRBJ1-2, with D hard to call. V was cut by 1 base and J by 2 bases, with 17 bases left in between. This CDR3 comprises 17 residues. Germline V lookup: CDR1 LGHNA, CDR2 YSLEER. In DNA form, the CDR3 reads TGCGCCAGCAGCCAAGGCCTATCCACAGATACAAACTATGGCTACACCTTC. Translation: CASSQGLSTDTNYGYTF.

V and J are TRBV11-1 and TRBJ1-6; 8 bases map to TRBD1. CDR3 length: 16 residues. V lost 5 bases, J lost 6 bases, and 9 bases stayed unmatched. Germline V gives CDR1 SGHAT, CDR2 FQDESV (reference sequence). CDR3 DNA sequence: TGTGCCAGCAGCCAGCGCGGACAGGGTACTAATTCACCCCTCCACTTT. Protein sequence: CASSQRGQGTNSPLHF.

This clonotype was recorded a few times. This chain links TRBV10-3 with TRBJ1-6, with 7 bases aligning to TRBD1. Trimming at V came to 2 bases and at J to 5 bases, leaving 9 bases not matched to a gene. The germline gives CDR1 ENHRY, CDR2 SYGVKD. The CDR3 is 17 amino acids. CDR3 coding DNA: TGTGCCATCAGTGAGCCAGGACAGGATGAGCATAATTCACCCCTCCACTTT. Protein product: CAISEPGQDEHNSPLHF.

The chain joins TRBV7-2 to TRBJ1-2, with unresolved D. The CDR3 loop spans 16 amino acids. CDR1 is SGHTA, CDR2 FQGNSA, per germline. V lost 5 bases and J lost 5, with 21 bases in between. The CDR3 is CASSPGGSETPYGYTF. The CDR3 DNA sequence: TGTGCCAGCAGCCCAGGCGGGTCAGAGACCCCATATGGCTACACCTTC. The variable domain in full, completed from reference TRBV7-2 and TRBJ1-2, reads GAGVSQSPSNKVTEKGKDVELRCDPISGHTALYWYRQSLGQGLEFLIYFQGNSAPDKSGLPSDRFSAERTGGSVSTLTIQRTQQEDSAVYLCASSPGGSETPYGYTFGSGTRLTVV.

The V call is TRBV20-1, the J call TRBJ2-1; 7 nucleotides match TRBD2. Germline CDR1 reads DFQATT; CDR2 reads SNEGSKA (reference sequence). CDR3 length: 15 amino acids. V lost 0 bases, J lost 5 bases, and 7 bases stayed unmatched. Written as DNA, the CDR3 is TGCAGTGCTAGAGATTGGGAGGGCCACAACAATGAGCAGTTCTTC. Translation: CSARDWEGHNNEQFF.

The rearrangement links TRBV5-1 to TRBJ2-5; no clear D. CDR3 length: 11 residues. V lost 4 bases and J lost 5, with 6 bases in between. Germline-derived CDR1 and CDR2 are SGHRS and YFSETQ. CDR3 sequence: CASSERETQYF. The CDR3 bases are TGCGCCAGCAGCGAACGGGAGACCCAGTACTTC.

The chain carries TRBV6-5 and TRBJ2-2; TRBD2 agrees at 13 bases. Germline V gene sequence: CDR1 MNHEY, CDR2 SVGAGI. The CDR3 has 19 amino acids. J was trimmed by 2 bases and V by 6 bases; bases with no gene match: 12. CDR3 sequence (DNA): TGTGCCAGCAGCCCACCCCCCGGGACTAGCGGGGTCAACACCGGGGAGCTGTTTTTT. Amino acid sequence: CASSPPPGTSGVNTGELFF.

This clonotype was detected only a few times. V and J are TRBV12-3 or TRBV12-4 and TRBJ2-1; a possible D gene is TRBD1 (6 bases). Trimming took off 8 bases at V and 2 bases at J, with 13 bases between the two ends. The CDR3 spans 14 residues. The CDR3: CASSRGKTYNEQFF. The CDR3 DNA follows: TGTGCCAGCTCTAGGGGGAAGACCTACAATGAGCAGTTCTTC.

V gene TRBV4-2 combines with J gene TRBJ1-4; weak D call: TRBD1 (5 bases). The V end lost 0 bases, the J end lost 3 bases, and 11 bases lay between the germline ends. CDR1 LGHNA and CDR2 YNFKEQ come from the germline V gene. CDR3 size: 16 residues. CDR3 in amino acids: CASSQDTRASNEKLFF. The DNA of the CDR3 is TGTGCCAGCAGCCAAGATACCAGGGCCTCTAATGAAAAACTGTTTTTT.

The chain has TRBV6-1 and TRBJ2-7; D may be TRBD1 or TRBD2 (5 bases each). CDR3 length: 17 residues. CDR1 is MNHNS, CDR2 SASEGT, per germline. Deletions cut 2 bases from V and 0 bases from J, with 17 bases between. CDR3 bases: TGTGCCAGCAGTGAATATTTATCGGGGCAGCCCTCCTACGAGCAGTACTTC. Protein sequence: CASSEYLSGQPSYEQYF.

The V call is TRBV18, the J call TRBJ1-1; no reliable D call. The germline V and J ends were trimmed by 3 bases and 0 bases, with 5 bases remaining between them. Germline V CDR1 and CDR2: KGHSH, LQKENI. The CDR3 is 13 amino acids. CDR3 residues: CASSPTMNTEAFF. The CDR3 DNA reads as TGTGCCAGCTCACCGACGATGAACACTGAAGCTTTCTTT.